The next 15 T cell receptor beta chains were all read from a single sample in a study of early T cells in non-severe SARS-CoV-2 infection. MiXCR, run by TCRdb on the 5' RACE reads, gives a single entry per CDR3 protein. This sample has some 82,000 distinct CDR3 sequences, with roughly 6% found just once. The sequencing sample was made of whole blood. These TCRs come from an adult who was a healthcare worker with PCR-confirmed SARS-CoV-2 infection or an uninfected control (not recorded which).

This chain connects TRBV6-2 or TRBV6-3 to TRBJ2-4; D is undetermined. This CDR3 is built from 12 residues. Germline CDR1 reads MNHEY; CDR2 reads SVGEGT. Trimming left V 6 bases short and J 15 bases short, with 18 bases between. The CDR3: CASSPGVGARYF. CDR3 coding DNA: TGTGCCAGCAGCCCCGGTGTGGGCGCGAGGTACTTC.

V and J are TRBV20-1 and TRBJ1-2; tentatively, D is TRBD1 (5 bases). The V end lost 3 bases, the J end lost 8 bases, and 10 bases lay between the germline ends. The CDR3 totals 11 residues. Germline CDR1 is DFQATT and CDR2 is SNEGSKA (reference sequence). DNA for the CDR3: TGCAGTGCTAGTCCAGGGACCGGCTACACCTTC. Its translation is CSASPGTGYTF.

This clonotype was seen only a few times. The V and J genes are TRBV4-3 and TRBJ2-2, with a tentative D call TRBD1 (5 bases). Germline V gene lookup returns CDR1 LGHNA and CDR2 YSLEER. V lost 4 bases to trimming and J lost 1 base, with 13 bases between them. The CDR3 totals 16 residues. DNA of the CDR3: TGCGCCAGCAGCCCCCAACGTCAGGGGAACACCGGGGAGCTGTTTTTT. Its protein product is CASSPQRQGNTGELFF.

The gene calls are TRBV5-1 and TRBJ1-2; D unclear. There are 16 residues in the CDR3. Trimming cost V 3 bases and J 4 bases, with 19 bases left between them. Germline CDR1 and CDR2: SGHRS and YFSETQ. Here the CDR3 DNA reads TGCGCCAGCAGCTCGGGCCGTTTTGGACCGGTCTATGGCTACACCTTC. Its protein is CASSSGRFGPVYGYTF.

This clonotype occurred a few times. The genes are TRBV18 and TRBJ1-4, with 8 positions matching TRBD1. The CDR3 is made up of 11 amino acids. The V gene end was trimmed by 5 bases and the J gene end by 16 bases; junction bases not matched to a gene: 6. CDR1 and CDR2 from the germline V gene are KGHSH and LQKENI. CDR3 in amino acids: CASSTTGEKFF. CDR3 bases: TGTGCCAGCTCAACGACAGGGGAGAAGTTTTTT.

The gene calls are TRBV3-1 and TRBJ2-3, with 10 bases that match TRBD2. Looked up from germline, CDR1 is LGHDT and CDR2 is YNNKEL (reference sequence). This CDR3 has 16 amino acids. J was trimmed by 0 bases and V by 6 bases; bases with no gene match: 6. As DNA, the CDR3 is TGTGCCAGCAGTCCCCTAGCGGGGGCTAGCACAGATACGCAGTATTTT. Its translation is CASSPLAGASTDTQYF.

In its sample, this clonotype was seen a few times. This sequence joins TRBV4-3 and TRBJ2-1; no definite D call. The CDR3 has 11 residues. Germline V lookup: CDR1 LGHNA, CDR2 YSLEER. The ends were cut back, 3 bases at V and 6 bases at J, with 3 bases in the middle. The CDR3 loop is CASSQRNEQFF. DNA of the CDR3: TGCGCCAGCAGCCAGCGCAATGAGCAGTTCTTC.

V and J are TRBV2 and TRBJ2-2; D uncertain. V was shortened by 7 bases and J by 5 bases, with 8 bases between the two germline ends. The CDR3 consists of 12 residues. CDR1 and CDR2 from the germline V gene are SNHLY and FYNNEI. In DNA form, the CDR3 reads TGTGCCAGCAACCCGGCGACCGGGGAGCTGTTTTTT. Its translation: CASNPATGELFF.

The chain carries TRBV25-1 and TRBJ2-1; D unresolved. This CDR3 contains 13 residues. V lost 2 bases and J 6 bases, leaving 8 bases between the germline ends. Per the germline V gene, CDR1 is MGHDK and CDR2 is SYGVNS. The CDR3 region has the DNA TGTGCCAGCAGTGAAGGCGGCCTCAATGAGCAGTTCTTC. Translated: CASSEGGLNEQFF.

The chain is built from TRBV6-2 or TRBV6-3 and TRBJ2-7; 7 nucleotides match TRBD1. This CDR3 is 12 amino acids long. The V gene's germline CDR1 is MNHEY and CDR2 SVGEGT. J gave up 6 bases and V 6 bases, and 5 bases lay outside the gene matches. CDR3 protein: CASSPTGFEQYF. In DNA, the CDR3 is TGTGCCAGCAGCCCGACAGGGTTCGAGCAGTACTTC.

CDR3: CASSAGVFETQYF. The CDR3 DNA is TGTGCCAGCAGCGCTGGCGTTTTTGAGACCCAGTACTTC. The chain recombines TRBV7-9 with TRBJ2-5; the D is unclear. V was cut by 5 bases and J by 5 bases, with 12 bases left in between. Germline loops: CDR1 SEHNR, CDR2 FQNEAQ (reference sequence). The CDR3 loop spans 13 amino acids.

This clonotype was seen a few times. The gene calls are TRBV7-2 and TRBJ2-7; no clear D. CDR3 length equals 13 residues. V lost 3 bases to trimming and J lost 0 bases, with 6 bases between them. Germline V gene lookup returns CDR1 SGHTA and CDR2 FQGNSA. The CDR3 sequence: CASSFVVSYEQYF. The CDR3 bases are TGTGCCAGCAGCTTTGTGGTCTCCTACGAGCAGTACTTC.

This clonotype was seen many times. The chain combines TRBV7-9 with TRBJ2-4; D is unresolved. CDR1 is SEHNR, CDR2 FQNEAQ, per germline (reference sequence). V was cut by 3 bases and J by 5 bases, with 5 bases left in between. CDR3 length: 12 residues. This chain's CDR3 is CASSFQENIQYF. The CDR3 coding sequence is TGTGCCAGCAGCTTCCAGGAAAACATTCAGTACTTC.

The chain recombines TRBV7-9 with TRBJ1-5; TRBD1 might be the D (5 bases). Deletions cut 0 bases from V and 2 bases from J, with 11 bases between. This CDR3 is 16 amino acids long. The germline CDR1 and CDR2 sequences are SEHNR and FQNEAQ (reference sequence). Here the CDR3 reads CASSLAVGGGNQPQHF. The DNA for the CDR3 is TGTGCCAGCAGCTTAGCCGTGGGGGGAGGCAATCAGCCCCAGCATTTT.

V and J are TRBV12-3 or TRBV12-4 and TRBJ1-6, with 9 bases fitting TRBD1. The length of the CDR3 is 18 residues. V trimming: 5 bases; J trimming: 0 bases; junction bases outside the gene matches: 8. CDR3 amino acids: CASSRTGARSSYNSPLHF. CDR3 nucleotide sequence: TGTGCCAGCAGTCGGACAGGGGCCAGGAGCTCCTATAATTCACCCCTCCACTTT.